This passage covers 17 T cell receptor beta chains from one sample sequenced in a study of radiation and T cells in renal cell carcinoma. Time point in this sample: blood 4 weeks post-SBRT, at nephrectomy. Treatment: 15 Gy SBRT to primary tumor, nephrectomy 4 weeks later. Sequencing used immunoSEQ multiplex PCR; TCRdb keeps in-frame clones, though not all of them. The sample consists of 25,000 to 40,000 clones, 81% of them appearing once. The input for sequencing was blood, taken from a patient whose treatment included radiotherapy and nephrectomy. The receptors originated from a man between 60 and 70 years old with renal cell carcinoma.

In its sample, this clone was seen a few times. The chain links TRBV5-4 to TRBJ2-3; 13 bases match TRBD2. Looked up from germline, CDR1 is SGHNT and CDR2 is YYREEE (reference sequence). V lost 4 bases to trimming and J lost 5 bases; unmatched junction nucleotides: 4. The CDR3 totals 15 residues. CDR3: CASSPTSGGGDTQYF. CDR3 coding DNA: TGTGCCAGCAGCCCTACTAGCGGGGGGGGAGATACGCAGTATTTT.

CDR3 sequence: CASSQDRTREGNSYGYTF. The DNA of the CDR3 is TGCGCCAGCAGCCAAGACAGGACCAGGGAGGGCAATAGCTATGGCTACACCTTC. The chain recombines TRBV4-3 with TRBJ1-2; a possible D gene is TRBD1 (5 bases). Trimming pared 0 bases from V and 4 bases from J, leaving 21 bases between. This CDR3 has 18 residues. CDR1 and CDR2 from the germline V gene are LGHNA and YSLEER.

The V and J genes are TRBV18 and TRBJ2-5, with D perhaps matching TRBD2 (5 bases). CDR1 is KGHSH, CDR2 LQKENI, per germline. Trimming cost V 0 bases and J 5 bases, with 10 bases left between them. The CDR3 length is 14 residues. The CDR3 here is CASSPPASRETQYF. The CDR3 DNA reads TGTGCCAGCTCACCACCGGCTAGCAGGGAGACCCAGTACTTC.

The chain links TRBV28 to TRBJ1-5, with D tentatively TRBD1 (5 bases). The V end lost 3 bases, the J end lost 7 bases, and 16 bases lay between the germline ends. Germline-derived CDR1 and CDR2 are MDHEN and SYDVKM. The CDR3 runs 15 residues. CDR3 residues: CASSLGRGGEQPQHF. For the CDR3, the DNA is TGTGCCAGCAGTTTGGGTAGGGGAGGAGAACAGCCCCAGCATTTT.

This chain links TRBV5-1 with TRBJ2-2; D is unclear. Trimming stripped 0 bases from V and 2 bases from J, with 8 bases between. Germline lookup yields CDR1 SGHRS and CDR2 YFSETQ. CDR3 size: 15 residues. The CDR3 DNA reads as TGCGCCAGCAGCTTGGGGGCCATAAACACCGGGGAGCTGTTTTTT. This sequence encodes CASSLGAINTGELFF.

This rearrangement joins TRBV5-1 to TRBJ2-1, with a weak D call TRBD1 (6 bases). V lost 3 bases to trimming and J lost 5 bases, with 6 bases between them. The CDR3 extends over 12 amino acids. CDR1 is SGHRS, CDR2 YFSETQ, per germline. CDR3 loop: CASSYRDNEQFF. In nucleotides, the CDR3 is TGCGCCAGCAGCTACAGGGACAATGAGCAGTTCTTC.

The chain links TRBV7-2 to TRBJ2-4, with TRBD2 matching 7 bases. Trimming at V came to 4 bases and at J to 6 bases, leaving 3 bases not matched to a gene. This CDR3 spans 13 amino acids. Looked up from germline, CDR1 is SGHTA and CDR2 is FQGNSA. In nucleotides, the CDR3 is TGTGCCAGCAGCTCGAGCGGGACAAACATTCAGTACTTC. It is translated as CASSSSGTNIQYF.

The CDR3 region is CASSPTWLWEQYF. DNA for the CDR3: TGTGCCAGCAGTCCTACTTGGCTCTGGGAGCAGTACTTC. The chain employs TRBV2 and TRBJ2-7; D gene ambiguous. Trimming cost V 5 bases and J 7 bases, with 15 bases left between them. CDR1 is SNHLY and CDR2 is FYNNEI in the germline V gene. The CDR3 consists of 13 residues.

The CDR3 region is CASSITGVGGEAFF. The CDR3, as DNA: TGTGCCAGTAGTATCACGGGAGTGGGGGGTGAAGCTTTCTTT. V and J are TRBV19 and TRBJ1-1; possible D gene TRBD1, 5 bases. Trimming removed 3 bases at V and 7 bases at J, with 15 bases between. Germline CDR1 LNHDA, CDR2 SQIVND (reference sequence). This CDR3 region has 14 residues.

The chain combines TRBV2 with TRBJ2-2, with D unclear. The CDR3 length is 12 residues. Per germline, CDR1 SNHLY and CDR2 FYNNEI. V gave up 5 bases and J gave up 7 bases, with 8 bases separating them. DNA for the CDR3: TGTGCCAGCAGTATTTCCCGCGGGGAGCTGTTTTTT. Its protein is CASSISRGELFF.

This chain connects TRBV5-1 to TRBJ1-3, with TRBD1 identical over 7 bases. After removal of 3 bases from V and 1 base from J, the junction contained 1 base not matched to a gene. CDR3 length: 14 amino acids. Germline CDR1 reads SGHRS; CDR2 reads YFSETQ. The CDR3 loop reads CASSSDRSGNTIYF. Here the CDR3 DNA reads TGCGCCAGCAGCTCGGACAGGTCTGGAAACACCATATATTTT.

This chain links TRBV18 with TRBJ2-7, with 9 positions matching TRBD1. The germline gives CDR1 KGHSH, CDR2 LQKENI. Trimming took 2 bases from V and 5 from J; bases not matched to a gene: 7. The CDR3 has 15 amino acids. In DNA, the CDR3 is TGTGCCAGCTCACCAATAGGACAGGGGTTGAACGAGCAGTACTTC. Translation gives CASSPIGQGLNEQYF.

The V and J genes are TRBV5-1 and TRBJ2-3; possible D gene TRBD2, 5 bases. Per the germline V gene, CDR1 is SGHRS and CDR2 is YFSETQ. The CDR3 spans 14 residues. The germline V and J ends were trimmed by 5 bases and 3 bases, with 13 bases remaining between them. The CDR3 spells CASSTYLATDTQYF. In DNA, the CDR3 is TGCGCCAGCAGTACATATCTAGCAACAGATACGCAGTATTTT.

The sample holds one count of this clone. This chain links TRBV7-6 with TRBJ1-5; the D is unclear. The V end lost 1 base, the J end lost 2 bases, and 9 bases lay between the germline ends. This CDR3 comprises 15 residues. Per germline, CDR1 SGHVS and CDR2 FNYEAQ. The CDR3: CASSLGPGGNQPQHF. The CDR3 nucleotides are TGTGCCAGCAGCTTAGGCCCGGGAGGCAATCAGCCCCAGCATTTT.

V usage is TRBV19 and J usage is TRBJ1-1; possibly TRBD1 for D (6 bases). The V end was cut by 8 bases, the J end by 3 bases, with 13 bases between. Germline V gene lookup returns CDR1 LNHDA and CDR2 SQIVND (reference sequence). The CDR3 length is 13 residues. The CDR3, as DNA: TGTGCCAGTGGGGGTTGGGGGCACACTGAAGCTTTCTTT. Residues: CASGGWGHTEAFF.

The V call is TRBV7-9, the J call TRBJ2-5; 7 bases agree with TRBD2. This CDR3 is built from 17 residues. V lost 5 bases and J lost 2; bases outside the gene matches: 14. Germline V gives CDR1 SEHNR, CDR2 FQNEAQ (reference sequence). The CDR3 DNA sequence: TGTGCCAGCAGCGCACGTCGTAGCGGGCCGATTCAAGAGACCCAGTACTTC. It specifies CASSARRSGPIQETQYF. The complete variable domain, with remaining parts taken from reference TRBV7-9 and TRBJ2-5, reads DTGVSQNPRHKITKRGQNVTFRCDPISEHNRLYWYRQTLGQGPEFLTYFQNEAQLEKSRLLSDRFSAERPKGSFSTLEIQRTEQGDSAMYLCASSARRSGPIQETQYFGPGTRLLVL.

V is TRBV5-5 and J is TRBJ2-7; perhaps TRBD2 as D (6 bases). The CDR3 is 15 residues long. The V and J ends lost 0 bases and 3 bases respectively, with 13 bases between them. In germline, CDR1 is SGHKS, CDR2 YYEKEE (reference sequence). The CDR3 loop is CASSLEGSGYYEQYF. The CDR3, as DNA: TGTGCCAGCAGCTTGGAAGGTAGCGGATACTACGAGCAGTACTTC.